This TCR beta chain was sequenced during a study of T cells in Graves' hyperthyroidism and ophthalmopathy (dated by TCRdb to between 2019 and 2020). Context from the whole study: A discovery cohort of about a hundred patients, about 44 with Graves' ophthalmopathy and approximately 57 with stable Graves' hyperthyroidism, was used to find distinguishing TCR V-J signatures. The 85 to 100 discovery patients were divided at random into training and test sets in a 7:3 ratio. The study also compared thyroid tissue and blood T-cell repertoires from five or six Graves' hyperthyroidism patients. According to the paper, TCR Vbeta CDR3 sequencing was carried out on 120 to 150 peripheral blood samples, which came from 40 to 45 ophthalmopathy, 80 or so hyperthyroidism and around 17 progressor patients. An independent validation cohort of 18 to 20 hyperthyroidism patients and 15 or so patients who later progressed to ophthalmopathy tested prospective prediction of ophthalmopathy. Following sampling, methimazole starting at 30 mg daily was given to hyperthyroidism patients, and high-dose intravenous methylprednisolone was given to ophthalmopathy patients. The paper's findings and limits, for the study overall: Most expanded thyroid clonotypes (frequency above 0.001) were also detected in blood, a finding suggesting that blood repertoires may reflect thyroid immune responses. No statistical method was used to fix the sample size in advance, and group allocation was not hidden from the investigators. A 13 V-J signature model separated ophthalmopathy from stable hyperthyroidism, with approximately 87% sensitivity and roughly 81% specificity in cross-validation and 80%/75% in testing. In validation, the model predicted progression to ophthalmopathy with roughly 66% sensitivity and around 72% specificity, a median of 6.5 months before onset.

Patients with uncontrolled infections, other autoimmune diseases, pregnancy or lactation were excluded. Diagnoses relied on clinical symptoms, serum thyroxine and TRAb, thyroid ultrasound and orbital computed tomography. Total RNA was extracted with Trizol reagent, and quality was checked on an Agilent 2100 Bioanalyzer. TCR beta CDR3 regions were amplified from RNA transcripts. The first round of RT-PCR for the TCR CDR3 was performed with the HTBI primer set and the Qiagen OneStep RT-PCR kit. Libraries were constructed in a second round of multiplex PCR, after which size selection and purification were carried out. Sequencing of the libraries was done on an Illumina HiSeq2000 using paired-end 100 bp reads. The authors' analysis ran thus. SOAPnuke was used to process the raw data, with reads discarded if the reads contained adapters or uncalled bases, had a mean Phred below 15, or lacked an exact constant-primer or identifier match. COPE v1.2.5 was used to merge high-quality paired reads, and clonotypes were defined as unique nucleotide sequences. Clonotypes were aligned to IMGT TRBV, TRBD and TRBJ reference segments using MiTCR v1.1. Only V-J combinations with frequency above 0.0001, covering 99% to 99.2% of repertoires, were analysed. A TCS score was defined as the ratio of F50 (clonal expansion) to E x V (chaos), with BLOSUM62-based TCRdist applied between CDR3 peptides within each V-J. Welch's t-statistics and random forest reduced approximately 520 V-J features to 10 to 15, which were used in a naive Bayes classifier (R e1071). The similarity between thyroid and blood repertoires was quantified using the Morisita-Horn index. The public reads were reprocessed in TCRdb via fastp at Q25 and MiXCR, keeping in-frame beta chains. One record per CDR3 amino acid sequence lists the most common genes and DNA. The V and J calls follow TCRdb's processing rather than the paper's. The sample table contains around 660,000 distinct CDR3 sequences; only one count was recorded for about 45% of them. 6.5% to 9% of the sample goes to the ten largest clones.

Turning to this clonotype: Its antigen is not yet known. No base qualities exist here, and no much larger clone lies one base off it.

The receptor was derived from an adult man with Graves' disease, either hyperthyroidism or ophthalmopathy (not recorded which). Source material: peripheral blood or thyroid tissue (not recorded which).

The encoded CDR3 is CASSVGDGGETQYF. The DNA is TGTGCCAGCAGCGTAGGCGACGGGGGAGAGACCCAGTACTTC. The chain joins TRBV9 to TRBJ2-5; the D gene is perhaps TRBD2, from 6 matching bases. Trimming at the junction amounts to 0 bases on V and 4 bases on J, and the germline ends lie 10 bases apart. The germline V gene gives CDR1 as SGDLS and CDR2 as YYNGEE. The CDR3 starts with the cysteine, ends with the phenylalanine, and has 14 residues. Of the read, only the CDR3 DNA is kept; its 42 bases are in frame from base 1. Supplemented by the reference TRBV9 and TRBJ2-5 proteins around the CDR3, the complete variable domain is DSGVTQTPKHLITATGQRVTLRCSPRSGDLSVYWYQQSLDQGLQFLIQYYNGEERAKGNILERFSAQQFPDLHSELNLSSLELGDSALYFCASSVGDGGETQYFGPGTRLLVL.